This TCR beta chain emerged from a study of blood T cell repertoires in COVID-19. For the study at large: From T cells, B-cell-depleted T cells, or PBMCs came the material, which was cDNA or gDNA.

V lost 5 bases and J lost 0; bases outside the gene matches: 6. Germline V gene data show CDR1 as MNHNY and CDR2 as SVGAGI (reference sequence). This CDR3 region has 17 residues. Clones were sequenced by immunoSEQ multiplex PCR, and TCRdb holds only the in-frame ones, with some missing. The table includes more than 300,000 clones, roughly 90% detected once. The chain couples TRBV6-6 to TRBJ2-2; 10 nucleotides match TRBD2. Input material: peripheral blood. The receptor comes from a man younger than 35 who had recovered from COVID-19. CDR3: CASSPTSGDTNTGELFF. DNA of the CDR3: TGTGCCAGCAGTCCAACTAGCGGGGATACGAACACCGGGGAGCTGTTTTTT.